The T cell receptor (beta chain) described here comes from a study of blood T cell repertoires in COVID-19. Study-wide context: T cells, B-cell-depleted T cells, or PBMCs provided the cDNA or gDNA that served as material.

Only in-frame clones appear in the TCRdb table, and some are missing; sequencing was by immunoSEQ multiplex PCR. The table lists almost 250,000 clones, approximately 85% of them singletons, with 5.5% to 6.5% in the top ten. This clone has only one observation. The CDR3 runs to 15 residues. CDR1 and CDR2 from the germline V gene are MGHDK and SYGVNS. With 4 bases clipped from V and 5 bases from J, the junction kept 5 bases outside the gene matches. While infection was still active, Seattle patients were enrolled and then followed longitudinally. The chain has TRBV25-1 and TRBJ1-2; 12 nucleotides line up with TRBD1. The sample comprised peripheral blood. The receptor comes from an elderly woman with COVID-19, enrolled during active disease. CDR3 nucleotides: TGTGCCAGCAGTGCCCGGGACAGGGGGCCATATGGCTACACCTTC. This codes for CASSARDRGPYGYTF.